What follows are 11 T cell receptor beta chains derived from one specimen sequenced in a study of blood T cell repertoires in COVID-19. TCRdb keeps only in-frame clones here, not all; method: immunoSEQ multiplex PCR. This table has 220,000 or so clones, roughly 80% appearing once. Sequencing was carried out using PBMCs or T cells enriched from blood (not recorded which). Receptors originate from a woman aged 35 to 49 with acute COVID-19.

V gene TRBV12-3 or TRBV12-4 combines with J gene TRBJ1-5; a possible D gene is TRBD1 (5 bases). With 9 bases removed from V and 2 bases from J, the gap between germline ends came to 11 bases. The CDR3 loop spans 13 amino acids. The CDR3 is CARKGHRNQPQHF. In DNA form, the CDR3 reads TGTGCCAGGAAAGGACATCGCAATCAGCCCCAGCATTTT.

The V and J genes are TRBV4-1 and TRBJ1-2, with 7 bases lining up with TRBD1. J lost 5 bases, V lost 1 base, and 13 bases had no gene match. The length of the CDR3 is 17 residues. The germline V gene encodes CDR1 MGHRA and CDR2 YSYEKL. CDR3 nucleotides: TGCGCCAGCAGCCAAGCCCACCCCGGACAGGCATCATATGGCTACACCTTC. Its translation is CASSQAHPGQASYGYTF.

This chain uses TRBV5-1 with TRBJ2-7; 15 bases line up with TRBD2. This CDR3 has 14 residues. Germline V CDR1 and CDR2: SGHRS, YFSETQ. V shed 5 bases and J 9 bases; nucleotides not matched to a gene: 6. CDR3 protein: CASRGGLAGGGQYF. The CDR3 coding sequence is TGCGCCAGCAGAGGGGGACTAGCGGGAGGTGGGCAGTACTTC.

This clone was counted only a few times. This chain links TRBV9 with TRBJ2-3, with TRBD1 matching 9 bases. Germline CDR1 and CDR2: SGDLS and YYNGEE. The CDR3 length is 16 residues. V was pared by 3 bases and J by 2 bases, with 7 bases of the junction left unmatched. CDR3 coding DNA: TGTGCCAGCAGCGCCCAGACAGGGGGAGTCACAGATACGCAGTATTTT. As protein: CASSAQTGGVTDTQYF.

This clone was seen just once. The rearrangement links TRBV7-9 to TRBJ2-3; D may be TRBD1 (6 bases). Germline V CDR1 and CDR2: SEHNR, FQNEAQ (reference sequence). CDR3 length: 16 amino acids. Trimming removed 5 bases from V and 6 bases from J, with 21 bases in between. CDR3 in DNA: TGTGCCAGCAGCGGCCTGCAGGGGACCCGCGGGGATACGCAGTATTTT. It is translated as CASSGLQGTRGDTQYF.

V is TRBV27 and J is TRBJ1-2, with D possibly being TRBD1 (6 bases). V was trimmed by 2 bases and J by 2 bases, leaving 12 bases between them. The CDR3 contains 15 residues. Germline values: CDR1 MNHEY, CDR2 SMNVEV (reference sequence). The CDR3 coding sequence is TGTGCCAGCAGTTTAAACGGACAGTCAAACTATGGCTACACCTTC. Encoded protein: CASSLNGQSNYGYTF.

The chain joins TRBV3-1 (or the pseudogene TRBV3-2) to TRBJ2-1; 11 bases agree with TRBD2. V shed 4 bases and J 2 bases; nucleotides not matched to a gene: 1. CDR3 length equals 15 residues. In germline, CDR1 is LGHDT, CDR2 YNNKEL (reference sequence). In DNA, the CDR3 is TGTGCCAGCAGCCCTAGCGGGGGGCCCTACAATGAGCAGTTCTTC. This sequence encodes CASSPSGGPYNEQFF.

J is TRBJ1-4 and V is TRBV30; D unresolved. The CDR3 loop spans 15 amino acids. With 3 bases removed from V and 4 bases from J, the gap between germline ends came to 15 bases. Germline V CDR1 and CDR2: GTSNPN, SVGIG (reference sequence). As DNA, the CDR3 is TGTGCCTGGAGCAGTGACCGCGGAAGTAATGAAAAACTGTTTTTT. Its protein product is CAWSSDRGSNEKLFF. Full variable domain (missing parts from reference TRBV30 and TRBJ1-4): SQTIHQWPATLVQPVGSPLSLECTVEGTSNPNLYWYRQAAGRGLQLLFYSVGIGQISSEVPQNLSASRPQDRQFILSSKKLLLSDSGFYLCAWSSDRGSNEKLFFGSGTQLSVL.

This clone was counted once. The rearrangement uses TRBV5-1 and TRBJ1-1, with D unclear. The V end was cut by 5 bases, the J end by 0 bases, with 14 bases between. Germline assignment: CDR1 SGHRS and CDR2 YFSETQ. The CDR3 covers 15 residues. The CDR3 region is CASSPVTTMNTEAFF. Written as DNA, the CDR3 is TGCGCCAGCAGTCCAGTCACAACCATGAACACTGAAGCTTTCTTT.

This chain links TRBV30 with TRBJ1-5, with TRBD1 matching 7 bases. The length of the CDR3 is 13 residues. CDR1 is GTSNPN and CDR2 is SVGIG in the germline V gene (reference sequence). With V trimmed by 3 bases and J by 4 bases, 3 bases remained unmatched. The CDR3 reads CAWRVGQNQPQHF. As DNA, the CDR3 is TGTGCCTGGAGGGTGGGACAGAATCAGCCCCAGCATTTT.

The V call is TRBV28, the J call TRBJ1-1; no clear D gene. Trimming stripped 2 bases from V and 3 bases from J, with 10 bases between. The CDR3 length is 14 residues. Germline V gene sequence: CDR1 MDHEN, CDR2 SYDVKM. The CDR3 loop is CASSLPGSDTEAFF. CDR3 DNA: TGTGCCAGCAGTTTACCGGGTTCGGACACTGAAGCTTTCTTT. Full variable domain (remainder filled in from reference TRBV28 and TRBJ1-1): DVKVTQSSRYLVKRTGEKVFLECVQDMDHENMFWYRQDPGLGLRLIYFSYDVKMKEKGDIPEGYSVSREKKERFSLILESASTNQTSMYLCASSLPGSDTEAFFGQGTRLTVV.